The sequence of this T cell receptor (beta chain) was determined in a study of blood T cell repertoires in COVID-19. Study background: Sources were T cells, B-cell-depleted T cells, or PBMCs; the material itself was cDNA or gDNA.

Germline V gene lookup returns CDR1 SGHTA and CDR2 FQGNSA. The V end lost 6 bases, the J end lost 3 bases, and 14 bases lay between the germline ends. The CDR3 contains 14 residues. The table came from immunoSEQ multiplex PCR; TCRdb's copy has only in-frame clones and leaves some out. Of some 150,000 clones in the sample, roughly four fifths were seen once. This clone appeared once. This TCR was recovered from a man older than 75 with acute or convalescent COVID-19. The V call is TRBV7-2, the J call TRBJ1-1; D is perhaps TRBD1 (6 bases). Sequencing was done on a sample of peripheral blood. The DNA of the CDR3 is TGTGCCAGCAGGTCTCTTACAGGGTACACTGAAGCTTTCTTT. Its translation: CASRSLTGYTEAFF.